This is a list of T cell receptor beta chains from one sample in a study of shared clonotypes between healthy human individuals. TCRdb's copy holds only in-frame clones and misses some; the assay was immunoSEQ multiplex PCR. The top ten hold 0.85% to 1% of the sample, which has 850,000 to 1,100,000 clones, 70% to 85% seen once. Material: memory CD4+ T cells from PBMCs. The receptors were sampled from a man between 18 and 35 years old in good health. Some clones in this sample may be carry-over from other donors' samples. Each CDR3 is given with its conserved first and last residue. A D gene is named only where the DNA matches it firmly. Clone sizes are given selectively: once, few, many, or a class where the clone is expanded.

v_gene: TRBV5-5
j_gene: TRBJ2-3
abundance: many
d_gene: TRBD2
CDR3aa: CASGGTNTDTQYF
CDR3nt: TGTGCCAGCGGGGGGACTAACACAGATACGCAGTATTTT

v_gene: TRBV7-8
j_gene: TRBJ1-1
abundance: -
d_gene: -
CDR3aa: CASSLMWGNTEAFF
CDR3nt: TGTGCCAGCAGCTTAATGTGGGGGAACACTGAAGCTTTCTTT

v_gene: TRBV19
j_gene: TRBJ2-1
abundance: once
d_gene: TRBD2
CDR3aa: CASSIGGGLAGFNEQFF
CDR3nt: TGTGCCAGTAGTATAGGGGGCGGACTAGCGGGTTTCAATGAGCAGTTCTTC

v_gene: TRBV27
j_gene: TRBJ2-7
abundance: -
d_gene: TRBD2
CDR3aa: CASSLAGGYNEQYF
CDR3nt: TGTGCCAGCAGTTTAGCGGGAGGTTACAACGAGCAGTACTTC

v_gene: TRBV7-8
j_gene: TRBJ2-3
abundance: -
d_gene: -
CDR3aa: CASSPRPGRSTDTQYF
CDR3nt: TGTGCCAGCAGCCCTCGCCCGGGCCGTAGCACAGATACGCAGTATTTT

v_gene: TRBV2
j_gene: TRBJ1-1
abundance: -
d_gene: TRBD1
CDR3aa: CASSAGQGAITEAFF
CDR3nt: TGTGCCAGCAGTGCCGGGCAGGGGGCTATCACTGAAGCTTTCTTT

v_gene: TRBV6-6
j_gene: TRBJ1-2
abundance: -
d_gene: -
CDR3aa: CASSYLGTDYGYTF
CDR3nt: TGTGCCAGCAGTTACTTGGGAACCGACTATGGCTACACCTTC

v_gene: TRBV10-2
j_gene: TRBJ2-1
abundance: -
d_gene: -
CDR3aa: CASSTGTGPMEQFF
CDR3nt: TGCGCCAGCAGTACCGGGACTGGACCAATGGAGCAGTTCTTC

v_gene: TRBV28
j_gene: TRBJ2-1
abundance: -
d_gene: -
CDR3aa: CASSPGRPGGEQFF
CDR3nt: TGTGCCAGCAGCCCGGGACGGCCTGGGGGTGAGCAGTTCTTC

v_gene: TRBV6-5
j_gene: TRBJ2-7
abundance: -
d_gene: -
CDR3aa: CASSHGTGRYEQYF
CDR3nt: TGTGCCAGCAGTCACGGGACTGGGCGGTACGAGCAGTACTTC

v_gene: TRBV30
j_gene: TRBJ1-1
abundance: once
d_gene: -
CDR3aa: CAWSHSENTEAFF
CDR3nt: TGTGCCTGGAGCCATTCTGAGAACACTGAAGCTTTCTTT

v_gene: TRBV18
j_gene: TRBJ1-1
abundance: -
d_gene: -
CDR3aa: CASSPQAGENTEAFF
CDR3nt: TGTGCCAGCTCACCACAAGCAGGGGAGAACACTGAAGCTTTCTTT

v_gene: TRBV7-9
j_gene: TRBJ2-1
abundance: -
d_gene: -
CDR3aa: CASSLAALASEQFF
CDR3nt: TGTGCCAGCAGCTTAGCGGCCCTAGCGTCTGAGCAGTTCTTC

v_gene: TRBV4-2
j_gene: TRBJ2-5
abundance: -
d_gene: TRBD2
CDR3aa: CASSQESGASGEETQYF
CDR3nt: TGTGCCAGCAGCCAAGAGAGCGGTGCTAGCGGGGAAGAGACCCAGTACTTC

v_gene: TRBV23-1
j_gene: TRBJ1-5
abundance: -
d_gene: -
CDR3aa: CASSQPGISNQPQHF
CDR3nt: TGCGCCAGCAGTCAACCAGGGATTAGCAATCAGCCCCAGCATTTT

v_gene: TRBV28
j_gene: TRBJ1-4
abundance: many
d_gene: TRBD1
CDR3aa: CASSLWDRGEKLFF
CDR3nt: TGTGCCAGCAGTTTATGGGACAGGGGTGAAAAACTGTTTTTT

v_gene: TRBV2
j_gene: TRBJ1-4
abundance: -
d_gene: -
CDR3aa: CASSDGTGNEKLFF
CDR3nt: TGTGCCAGCAGTGACGGCACTGGGAATGAAAAACTGTTTTTT

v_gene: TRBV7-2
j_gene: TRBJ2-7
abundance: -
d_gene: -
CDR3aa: CASSLGSQSSYEQYF
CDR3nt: TGTGCCAGCAGCTTAGGCAGCCAGAGCTCCTACGAGCAGTACTTC

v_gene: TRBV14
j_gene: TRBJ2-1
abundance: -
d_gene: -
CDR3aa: CASSQVGQGDQFF
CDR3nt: TGTGCCAGCAGCCAAGTCGGACAAGGTGATCAGTTCTTC

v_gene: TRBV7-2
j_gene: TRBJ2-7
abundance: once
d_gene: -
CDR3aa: CASSSQGPSSYEQYF
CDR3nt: TGTGCCAGCAGCTCACAGGGCCCGAGCTCCTACGAGCAGTACTTC

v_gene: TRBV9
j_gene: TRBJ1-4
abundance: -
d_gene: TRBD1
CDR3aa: CASSAGQGFEKLFF
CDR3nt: TGTGCCAGCAGCGCCGGACAGGGGTTTGAAAAACTGTTTTTT

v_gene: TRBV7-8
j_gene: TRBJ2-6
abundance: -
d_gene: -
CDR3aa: CASSWPQGLGANVLTF
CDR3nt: TGTGCCAGCAGCTGGCCTCAGGGGCTTGGGGCCAACGTCCTGACTTTC

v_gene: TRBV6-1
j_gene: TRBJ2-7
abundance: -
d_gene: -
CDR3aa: CASSERDFNEQYF
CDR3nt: TGTGCCAGCAGTGAACGGGACTTCAACGAGCAGTACTTC

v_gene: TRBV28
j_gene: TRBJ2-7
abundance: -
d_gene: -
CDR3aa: CASSFQGRPHEQYF
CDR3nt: TGTGCCAGCAGTTTTCAGGGCAGGCCACACGAGCAGTACTTC

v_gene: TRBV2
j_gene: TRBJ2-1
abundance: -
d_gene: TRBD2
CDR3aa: CASSDGASGRALPYNEQFF
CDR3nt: TGTGCCAGCAGTGATGGGGCTAGCGGGAGGGCCCTCCCCTACAATGAGCAGTTCTTC

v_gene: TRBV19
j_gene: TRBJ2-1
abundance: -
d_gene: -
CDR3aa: CASSPKTEYDEQFF
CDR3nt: TGTGCCAGTAGTCCAAAGACTGAGTATGATGAGCAGTTCTTC

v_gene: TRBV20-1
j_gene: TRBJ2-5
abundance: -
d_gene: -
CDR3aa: CSAYVQETQYF
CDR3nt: TGCAGTGCTTACGTACAAGAGACCCAGTACTTC

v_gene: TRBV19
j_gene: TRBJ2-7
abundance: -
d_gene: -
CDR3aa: CASSAQGGTGKQYF
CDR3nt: TGTGCCAGTAGTGCGCAGGGGGGTACTGGGAAGCAGTACTTC

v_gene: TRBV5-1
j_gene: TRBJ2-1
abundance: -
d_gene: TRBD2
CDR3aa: CASLLAEGSYNEQFF
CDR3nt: TGCGCCAGCTTGCTAGCGGAGGGCTCCTACAATGAGCAGTTCTTC

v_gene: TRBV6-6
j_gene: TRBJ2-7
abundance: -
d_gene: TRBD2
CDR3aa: CASSYSGGSSYEQYF
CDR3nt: TGTGCCAGCTCATATAGCGGGGGAAGCTCCTACGAGCAGTACTTC

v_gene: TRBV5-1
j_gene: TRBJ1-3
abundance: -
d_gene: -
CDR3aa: CASSFGPSSGNTIYF
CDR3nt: TGCGCCAGCAGCTTTGGACCGAGCTCTGGAAACACCATATATTTT

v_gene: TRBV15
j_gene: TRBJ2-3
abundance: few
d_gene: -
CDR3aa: CATSSGRNTQYF
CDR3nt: TGTGCCACCAGCAGTGGCCGGAACACGCAGTATTTT

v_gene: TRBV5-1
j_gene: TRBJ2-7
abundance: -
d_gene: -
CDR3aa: CASSLGDAYEQYF
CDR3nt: TGCGCCAGCAGCTTGGGGGATGCCTACGAGCAGTACTTC

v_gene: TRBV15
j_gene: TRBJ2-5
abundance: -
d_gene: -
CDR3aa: CATSKPTGSGETQYF
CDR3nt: TGTGCCACCAGCAAACCAACAGGGTCGGGCGAGACCCAGTACTTC

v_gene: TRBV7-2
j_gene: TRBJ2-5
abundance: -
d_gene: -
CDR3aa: CASSHRRGGETQYF
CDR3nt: TGTGCCAGCAGCCACCGCCGGGGTGGAGAGACCCAGTACTTC

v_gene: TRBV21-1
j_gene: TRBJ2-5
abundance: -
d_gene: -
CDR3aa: CASSKRGGENAGTRLIYGQETQYF
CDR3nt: TGTGCCAGCAGCAAAAGAGGCGGGGAGAACGCCGGGACTAGGCTAATATACGGACAAGAGACCCAGTACTTC

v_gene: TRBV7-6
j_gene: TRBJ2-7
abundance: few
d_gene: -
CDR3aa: CASSLATYGREQYF
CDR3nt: TGTGCCAGCAGCTTAGCGACGTACGGTAGGGAGCAGTACTTC

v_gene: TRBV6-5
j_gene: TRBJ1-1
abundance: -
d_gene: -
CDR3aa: CASTPAANTEAFF
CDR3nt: TGTGCCAGCACCCCCGCCGCGAACACTGAAGCTTTCTTT

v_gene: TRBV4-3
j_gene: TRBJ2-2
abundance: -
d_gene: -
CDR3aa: CASSRTPTGELFF
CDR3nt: TGCGCCAGCAGCCGGACTCCCACCGGGGAGCTGTTTTTT

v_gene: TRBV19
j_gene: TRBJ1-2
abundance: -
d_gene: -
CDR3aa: CASSNGRSSPYTF
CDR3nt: TGTGCCAGTAGTAATGGTCGATCCAGCCCCTACACCTTC

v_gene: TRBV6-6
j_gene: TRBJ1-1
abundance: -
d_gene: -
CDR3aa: CASSSPGRLNTEAFF
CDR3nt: TGTGCCAGCAGTTCCCCCGGCAGGTTGAACACTGAAGCTTTCTTT

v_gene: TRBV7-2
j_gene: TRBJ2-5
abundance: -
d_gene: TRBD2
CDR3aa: CASSSQPYFLAGQETQYF
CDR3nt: TGTGCCAGCAGCTCCCAGCCTTATTTCCTAGCGGGACAAGAGACCCAGTACTTC

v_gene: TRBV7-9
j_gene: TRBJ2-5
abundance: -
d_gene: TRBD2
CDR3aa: CASSGGLAPYQETQYF
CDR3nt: TGTGCCAGCAGCGGGGGACTAGCGCCGTACCAAGAGACCCAGTACTTC

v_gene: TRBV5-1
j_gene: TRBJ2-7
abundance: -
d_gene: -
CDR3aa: CASSSGRNYEQYF
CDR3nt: TGCGCCAGCAGCTCCGGCAGGAACTACGAGCAGTACTTC

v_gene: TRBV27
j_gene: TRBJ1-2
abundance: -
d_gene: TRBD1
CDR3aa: CASSYAGTGYGYTF
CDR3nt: TGTGCCAGCAGTTACGCCGGGACAGGGTATGGCTACACCTTC

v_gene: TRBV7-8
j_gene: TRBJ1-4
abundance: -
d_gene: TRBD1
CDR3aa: CASSDRRDRPNEKLFF
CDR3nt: TGTGCCAGCAGCGATCGCCGGGACAGGCCAAATGAAAAACTGTTTTTT

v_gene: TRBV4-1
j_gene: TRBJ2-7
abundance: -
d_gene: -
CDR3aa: CASSQLQGAYEQYF
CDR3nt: TGCGCCAGCAGCCAACTACAGGGTGCATACGAGCAGTACTTC

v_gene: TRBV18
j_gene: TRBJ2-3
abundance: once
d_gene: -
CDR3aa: CASSPTGDSDTQYF
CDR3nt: TGTGCCAGCTCGCCCACGGGGGATTCAGATACGCAGTATTTT

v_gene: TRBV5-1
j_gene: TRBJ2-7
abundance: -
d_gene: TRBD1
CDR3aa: CASSLGGTGGYEQYF
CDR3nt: TGCGCCAGCAGCTTGGGAGGGACAGGGGGCTACGAGCAGTACTTC